This T cell receptor (beta chain) was observed in a study of cytomegalovirus exposure and HLA in healthy donors. The table came from immunoSEQ multiplex PCR; TCRdb's copy has only in-frame clones and leaves some out. The sample holds 200,000 or so clones, more than 65% seen once. The CDR3 covers 17 residues. The V gene's germline CDR1 is MGHRA and CDR2 YSYEKL. V was trimmed by 5 bases and J by 5 bases, leaving 24 bases between them. This clone was found a few times. The antigen is not known. Study-level points and caveats: Overall, some 160 TCR beta chains were annotated as cytomegalovirus-associated.

This rearrangement joins TRBV4-1 to TRBJ1-2; D ambiguous. The TCR was taken from a woman aged 25 to 45 in good health and CMV-seropositive. The sequenced sample was PBMCs. Written as DNA, the CDR3 is TGCGCCAGCAGCGGACTGGGGTTTCTACCGGGAGGGTATGGCTACACCTTC. Translated: CASSGLGFLPGGYGYTF.